This T cell receptor beta chain was captured by sequencing in a study of OX40 agonist ivuxolimab in advanced cancers. Overall study context: With a range of 23 to 79, age averaged 60 years, and about 82% were male. General observations from the study: Dose levels from 0.1 to 3.0 mg/kg saw CD4+ and CD8+ blood T cells expand clonally by week 6. The authors also found low normalized T-cell clonal expansion in some nonresponders.

Looked up from germline, CDR1 is SGHNT and CDR2 is YENEEA. V was shortened by 0 bases and J by 1 base, with 5 bases between the two germline ends. The CDR3 is made up of 14 amino acids. A single count supports this clone. Its antigen is undetermined. Sequencing used immunoSEQ multiplex PCR; TCRdb keeps in-frame clones, though not all of them. The repertoire holds about 79,000 clones, with roughly 80% as singletons. Material: CD4+ or CD8+ T cells sorted from blood, obtained in a trial of the OX40 agonist ivuxolimab. The TCR originated in an adult with an advanced solid tumor such as melanoma, head and neck, liver or kidney cancer. V usage is TRBV11-3 and J usage is TRBJ2-3; D remains ambiguous. CDR3 region: CASSLEPGTDTQYF. CDR3 bases: TGTGCCAGCAGCTTAGAACCGGGCACAGATACGCAGTATTTT.